The sequence of this TCR beta chain was determined in a study of patients and donors after allogeneic stem cell transplantation. This clonotype came up many times. The CDR3 length is 16 residues. Germline lookup yields CDR1 SGHRS and CDR2 YFSETQ. With 0 bases removed from V and 4 bases from J, the gap between germline ends came to 16 bases. MiXCR was run by TCRdb on the RT-PCR reads, yielding one entry per CDR3 protein. The sample consists of 400,000 to 450,000 distinct CDR3 sequences, roughly 17% of them appearing once. The sequencing sample was made of blood, either unsorted or a sorted T cell fraction (not recorded which). This clonotype was obtained from a human donor who was either an allogeneic HSCT recipient or a stem cell or donor lymphocyte infusion donor (not recorded which). It is not recorded whose cells these are; they may come from a transplant donor. The V and J genes are TRBV5-1 and TRBJ1-1; D gene uncertain. This CDR3 is CASSLGVGGPGTEAFF. DNA of the CDR3: TGCGCCAGCAGCTTGGGGGTCGGAGGCCCGGGCACTGAAGCTTTCTTT.